This T cell receptor beta chain is from a study of T cells in Graves' hyperthyroidism and ophthalmopathy. Findings of the study overall: From stable hyperthyroidism, ophthalmopathy was separated by a 13 V-J model. It was a median around 6 months before onset that the model predicted ophthalmopathy.

From RNA transcripts, TCR beta CDR3 regions were amplified. The TCR CDR3 was amplified in a first-round RT-PCR using the HTBI primer set. One entry per CDR3 protein results from TCRdb running MiXCR on the multiplex PCR reads. Of around 450,000 distinct CDR3 sequences in the sample, roughly an eighth were seen once. This CDR3 has 11 residues. CDR1 and CDR2 (germline): MNHNS, SASEGT. Trimming pared 8 bases from V and 5 bases from J, leaving 7 bases between. Turning to this clonotype: Antigen specificity is unknown.

The rearrangement joins TRBV6-1 to TRBJ1-5; D is perhaps TRBD1 (6 bases). The material sequenced was blood. The sequence was collected from a woman under 30 with Graves' hyperthyroidism. The CDR3 nucleotides are TGTGCCAGCGCAGGGGATCAGCCCCAGCATTTT. Amino acid sequence: CASAGDQPQHF.